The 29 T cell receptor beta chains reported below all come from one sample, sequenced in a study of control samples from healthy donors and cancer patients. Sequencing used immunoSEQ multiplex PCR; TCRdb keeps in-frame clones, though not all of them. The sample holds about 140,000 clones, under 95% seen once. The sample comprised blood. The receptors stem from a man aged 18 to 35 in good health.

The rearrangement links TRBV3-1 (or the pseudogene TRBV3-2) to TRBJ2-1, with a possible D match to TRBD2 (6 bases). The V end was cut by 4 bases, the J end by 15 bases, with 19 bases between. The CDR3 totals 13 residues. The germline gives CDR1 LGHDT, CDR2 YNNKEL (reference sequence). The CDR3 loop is CASSPRRSEGPFF. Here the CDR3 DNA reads TGTGCCAGCAGCCCCCGGAGGTCGGAGGGGCCGTTCTTC.

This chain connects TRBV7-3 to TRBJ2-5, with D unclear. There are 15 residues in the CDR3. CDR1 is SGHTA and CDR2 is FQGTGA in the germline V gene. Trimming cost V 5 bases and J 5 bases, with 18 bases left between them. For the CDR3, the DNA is TGTGCCAGCAGCCCATCGGACGGCCTAGTGGAGACCCAGTACTTC. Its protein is CASSPSDGLVETQYF.

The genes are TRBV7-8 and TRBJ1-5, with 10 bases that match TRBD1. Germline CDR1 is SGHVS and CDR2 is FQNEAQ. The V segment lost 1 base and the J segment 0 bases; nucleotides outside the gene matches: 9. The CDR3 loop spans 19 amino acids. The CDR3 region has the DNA TGTGCCAGCAGCTTAGGACCCGGGACAGGGGTGTATAGCAATCAGCCCCAGCATTTT. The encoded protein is CASSLGPGTGVYSNQPQHF.

The CDR3, as DNA: TGCGCCAGCAGTGAGTTCCTTTTACTACAGGCTTCTGGGGCCAACGTCCTGACTTTC. Translating gives CASSEFLLLQASGANVLTF. The chain joins TRBV10-1 to TRBJ2-6; possibly TRBD1 for D (5 bases). Germline V lookup: CDR1 WNHNN, CDR2 SYGVQD (reference sequence). The CDR3 is 19 residues long. Trimming stripped 1 base from V and 1 base from J, with 17 bases between.

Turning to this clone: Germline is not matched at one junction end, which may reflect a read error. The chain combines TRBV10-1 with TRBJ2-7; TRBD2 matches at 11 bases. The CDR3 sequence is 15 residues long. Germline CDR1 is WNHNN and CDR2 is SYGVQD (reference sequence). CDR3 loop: CASADSGGALYEQHF. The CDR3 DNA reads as TGCGCCAGCGCGGATAGCGGGGGGGCCTTATACGAGCAGCACTTC.

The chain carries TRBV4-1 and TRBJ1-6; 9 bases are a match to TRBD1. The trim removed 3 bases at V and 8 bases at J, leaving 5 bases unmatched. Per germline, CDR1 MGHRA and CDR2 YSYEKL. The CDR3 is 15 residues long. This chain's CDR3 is CASSHGDRADSPLHF. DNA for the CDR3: TGCGCCAGCAGCCATGGGGACAGGGCCGATTCACCCCTCCACTTT.

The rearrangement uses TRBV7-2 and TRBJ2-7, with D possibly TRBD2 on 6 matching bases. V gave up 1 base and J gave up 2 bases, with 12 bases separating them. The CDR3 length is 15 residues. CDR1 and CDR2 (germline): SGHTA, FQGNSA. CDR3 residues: CASSLGGAGPYEQYF. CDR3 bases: TGTGCCAGCAGCTTAGGCGGGGCGGGTCCCTACGAGCAGTACTTC.

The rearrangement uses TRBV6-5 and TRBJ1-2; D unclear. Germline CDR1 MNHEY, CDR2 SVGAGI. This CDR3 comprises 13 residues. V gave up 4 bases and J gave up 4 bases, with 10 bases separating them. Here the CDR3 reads CASSSGPSYGYTF. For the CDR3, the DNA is TGTGCCAGCAGTTCCGGGCCCTCCTATGGCTACACCTTC.

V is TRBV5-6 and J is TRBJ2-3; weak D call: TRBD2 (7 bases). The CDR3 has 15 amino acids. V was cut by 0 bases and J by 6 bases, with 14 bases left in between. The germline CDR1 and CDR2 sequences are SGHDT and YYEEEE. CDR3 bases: TGTGCCAGCAGCTTGGCCTGGGGGGGCCCCGATACGCAGTATTTT. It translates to CASSLAWGGPDTQYF.

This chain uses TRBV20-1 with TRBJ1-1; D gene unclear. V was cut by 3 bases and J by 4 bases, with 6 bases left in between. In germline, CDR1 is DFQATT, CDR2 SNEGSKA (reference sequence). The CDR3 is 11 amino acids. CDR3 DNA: TGCAGTGCTAGTCAGGTCACTGAAGCTTTCTTT. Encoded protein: CSASQVTEAFF.

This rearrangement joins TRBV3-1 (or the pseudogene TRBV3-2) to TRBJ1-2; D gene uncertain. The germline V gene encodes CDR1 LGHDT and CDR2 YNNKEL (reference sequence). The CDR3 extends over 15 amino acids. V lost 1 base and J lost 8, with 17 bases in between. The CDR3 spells CASSQGQQIRGGYTF. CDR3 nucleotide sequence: TGTGCCAGCAGCCAAGGGCAACAGATTCGCGGAGGCTACACCTTC.

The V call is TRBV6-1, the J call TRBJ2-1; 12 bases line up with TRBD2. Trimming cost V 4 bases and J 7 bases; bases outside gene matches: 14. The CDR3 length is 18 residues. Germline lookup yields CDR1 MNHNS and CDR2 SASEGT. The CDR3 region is CASSGWASGGAVVNEQFF. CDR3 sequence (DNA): TGTGCCAGCAGTGGGTGGGCTAGCGGGGGGGCCGTGGTAAATGAGCAGTTCTTC.

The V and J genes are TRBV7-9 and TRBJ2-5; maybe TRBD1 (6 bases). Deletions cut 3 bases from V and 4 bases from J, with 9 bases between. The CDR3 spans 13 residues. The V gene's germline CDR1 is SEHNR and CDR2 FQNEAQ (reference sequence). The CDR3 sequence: CASSFLGGETQYF. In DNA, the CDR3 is TGTGCCAGCAGCTTTTTAGGGGGAGAGACCCAGTACTTC.

In nucleotides, the CDR3 is TGTGCCAGCAAAAAGAGTGGGACAGGGTTGCACACCGGGGAGCTGTTTTTT. Translating gives CASKKSGTGLHTGELFF. The chain combines TRBV2 with TRBJ2-2; 9 bases are shared with TRBD1. V was pared by 7 bases and J by 3 bases, with 12 bases of the junction left unmatched. The CDR3 loop spans 17 amino acids. Germline V CDR1 and CDR2: SNHLY, FYNNEI. The variable domain in full, with the rest retrieved from reference TRBV2 and TRBJ2-2, is EPEVTQTPSHQVTQMGQEVILRCVPISNHLYFYWYRQILGQKVEFLVSFYNNEISEKSEIFDDQFSVERPDGSNFTLKIRSTKLEDSAMYFCASKKSGTGLHTGELFFGEGSRLTVL.

Written as DNA, the CDR3 is TGTGCCAGCTCACCACCGAATGGGGGACAGTCTAATGAAAAACTGTTTTTT. Translation gives CASSPPNGGQSNEKLFF. This chain joins TRBV18 and TRBJ1-4, with 7 bases aligning to TRBD1. Germline CDR1 is KGHSH and CDR2 is LQKENI. Germline trimming cut 0 bases from V and 3 bases from J; bases unmatched to any gene: 7. The CDR3 contains 17 residues.

The CDR3 sequence is CASSQELGGNSNQPQHF. The CDR3 nucleotides are TGTGCCAGCAGCCAAGAACTAGGGGGGAATAGCAATCAGCCCCAGCATTTT. The genes are TRBV4-2 and TRBJ1-5; D may be TRBD1 (6 bases). Trimming pared 0 bases from V and 0 bases from J, leaving 12 bases between. Germline CDR1 and CDR2: LGHNA and YNFKEQ. The CDR3 runs to 17 residues.

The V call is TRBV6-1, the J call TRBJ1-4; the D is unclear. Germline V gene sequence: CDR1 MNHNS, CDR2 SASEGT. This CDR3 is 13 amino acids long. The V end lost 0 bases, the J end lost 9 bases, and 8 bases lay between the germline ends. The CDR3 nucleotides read TGTGCCAGCAGTGAAGCGACCCGTCAAAAACTGTTTTTT. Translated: CASSEATRQKLFF.

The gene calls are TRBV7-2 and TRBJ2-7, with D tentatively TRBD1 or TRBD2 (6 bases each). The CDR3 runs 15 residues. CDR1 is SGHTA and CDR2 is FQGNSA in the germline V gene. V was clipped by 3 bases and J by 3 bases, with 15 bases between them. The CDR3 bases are TGTGCCAGCAGCTTGCTAGGGGGGATCCTCTACGAGCAGTACTTC. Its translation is CASSLLGGILYEQYF.

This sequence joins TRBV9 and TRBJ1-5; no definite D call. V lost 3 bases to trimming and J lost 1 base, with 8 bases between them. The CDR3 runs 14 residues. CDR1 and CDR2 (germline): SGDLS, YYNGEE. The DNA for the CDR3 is TGTGCCAGCAGCGGCCCGGACAGCAATCAGCCCCAGCATTTT. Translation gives CASSGPDSNQPQHF.

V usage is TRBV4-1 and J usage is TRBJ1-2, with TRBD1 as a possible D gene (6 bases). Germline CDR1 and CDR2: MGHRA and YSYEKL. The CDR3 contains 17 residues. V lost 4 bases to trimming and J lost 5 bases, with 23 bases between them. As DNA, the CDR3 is TGCGCCAGCAGCCTAGGGGCACAGGGAGAATTGGGGTATGGCTACACCTTC. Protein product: CASSLGAQGELGYGYTF.

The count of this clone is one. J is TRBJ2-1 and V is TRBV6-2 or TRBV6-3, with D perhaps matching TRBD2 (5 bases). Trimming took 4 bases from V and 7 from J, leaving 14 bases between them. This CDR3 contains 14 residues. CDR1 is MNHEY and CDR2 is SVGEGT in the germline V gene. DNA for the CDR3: TGTGCCAGCAGTTTAACGTCGACTAAAAATGAGCAGTTCTTC. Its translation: CASSLTSTKNEQFF.

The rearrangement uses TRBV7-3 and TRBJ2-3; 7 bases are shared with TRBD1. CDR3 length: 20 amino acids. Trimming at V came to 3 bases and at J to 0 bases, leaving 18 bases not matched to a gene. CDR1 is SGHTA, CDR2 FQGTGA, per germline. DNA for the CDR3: TGTGCCAGCAGCTTGAGGCCAATCCGACCGACAGGGTCTAGCACAGATACGCAGTATTTT. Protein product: CASSLRPIRPTGSSTDTQYF.

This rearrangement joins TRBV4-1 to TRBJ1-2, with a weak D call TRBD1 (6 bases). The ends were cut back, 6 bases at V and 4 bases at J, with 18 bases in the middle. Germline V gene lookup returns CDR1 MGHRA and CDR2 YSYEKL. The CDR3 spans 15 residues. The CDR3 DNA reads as TGCGCCAGCAGTCAACAACAGGGAGCCAGCTATGGCTACACCTTC. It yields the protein CASSQQQGASYGYTF.

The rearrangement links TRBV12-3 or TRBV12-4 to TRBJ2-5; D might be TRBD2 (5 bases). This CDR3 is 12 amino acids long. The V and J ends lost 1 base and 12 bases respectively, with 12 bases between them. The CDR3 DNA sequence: TGTGCCAGCAGTTTAGAGGCGGGCAGTAAGTACTTC. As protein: CASSLEAGSKYF.

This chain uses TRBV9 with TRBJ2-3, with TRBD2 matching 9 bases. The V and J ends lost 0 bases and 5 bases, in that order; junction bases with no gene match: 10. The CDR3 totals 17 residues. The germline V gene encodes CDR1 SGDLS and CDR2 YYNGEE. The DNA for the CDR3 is TGTGCCAGCAGCGTAGGGGGTAGCGGGGGAATGGGAGATACGCAGTATTTT. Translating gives CASSVGGSGGMGDTQYF.

CDR3 sequence reads: CASSLGTSGDKVPSSYNEQFF. The CDR3 bases are TGCGCCAGCAGCCTCGGGACTAGCGGGGATAAGGTCCCCAGCTCCTACAATGAGCAGTTCTTC. The V call is TRBV4-3, the J call TRBJ2-1, with TRBD2 identical over 13 bases. V was pared by 4 bases and J by 0 bases, with 15 bases of the junction left unmatched. The germline gives CDR1 LGHNA, CDR2 YSLEER. The CDR3 runs 21 residues.

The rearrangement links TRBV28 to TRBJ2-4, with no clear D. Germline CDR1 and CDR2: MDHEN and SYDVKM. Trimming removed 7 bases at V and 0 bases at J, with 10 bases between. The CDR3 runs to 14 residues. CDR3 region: CASTLNGAKNIQYF. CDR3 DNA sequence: TGTGCCAGCACCCTGAATGGAGCCAAAAACATTCAGTACTTC.

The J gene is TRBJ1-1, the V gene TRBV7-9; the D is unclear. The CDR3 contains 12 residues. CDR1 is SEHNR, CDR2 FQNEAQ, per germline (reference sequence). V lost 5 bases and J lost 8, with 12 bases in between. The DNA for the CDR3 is TGTGCCAGCAGCCCCAGAGACGCGGAAGCTTTCTTT. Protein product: CASSPRDAEAFF.

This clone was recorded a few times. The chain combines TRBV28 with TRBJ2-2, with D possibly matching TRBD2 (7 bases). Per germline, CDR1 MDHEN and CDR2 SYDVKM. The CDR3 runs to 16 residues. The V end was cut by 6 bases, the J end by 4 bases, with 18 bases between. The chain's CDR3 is CASSPGGGGPTGELFF. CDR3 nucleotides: TGTGCCAGCAGCCCCGGTGGCGGGGGCCCCACCGGGGAGCTGTTTTTT. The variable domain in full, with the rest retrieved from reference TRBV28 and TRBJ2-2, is DVKVTQSSRYLVKRTGEKVFLECVQDMDHENMFWYRQDPGLGLRLIYFSYDVKMKEKGDIPEGYSVSREKKERFSLILESASTNQTSMYLCASSPGGGGPTGELFFGEGSRLTVL.